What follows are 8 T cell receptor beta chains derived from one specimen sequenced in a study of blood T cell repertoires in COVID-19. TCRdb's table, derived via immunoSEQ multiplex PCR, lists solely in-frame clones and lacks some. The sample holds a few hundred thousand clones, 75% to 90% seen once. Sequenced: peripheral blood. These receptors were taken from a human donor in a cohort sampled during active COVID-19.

DNA of the CDR3: TGTGCCAGTGCGCACAGGGAATACGAGCAGTACTTC. As protein: CASAHREYEQYF. The chain links TRBV14 to TRBJ2-7; a weak D match, TRBD1 (6 bases). The CDR3 contains 12 residues. The V gene's germline CDR1 is SGHDN and CDR2 FVKESK. V was trimmed by 9 bases and J by 4 bases, leaving 13 bases between them.

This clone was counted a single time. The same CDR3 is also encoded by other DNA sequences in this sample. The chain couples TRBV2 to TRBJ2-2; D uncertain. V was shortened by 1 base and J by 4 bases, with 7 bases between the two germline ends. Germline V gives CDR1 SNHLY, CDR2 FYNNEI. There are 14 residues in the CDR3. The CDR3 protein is CASSEVGVTGELFF. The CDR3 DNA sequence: TGTGCCAGCAGTGAAGTAGGAGTCACCGGGGAGCTGTTTTTT.

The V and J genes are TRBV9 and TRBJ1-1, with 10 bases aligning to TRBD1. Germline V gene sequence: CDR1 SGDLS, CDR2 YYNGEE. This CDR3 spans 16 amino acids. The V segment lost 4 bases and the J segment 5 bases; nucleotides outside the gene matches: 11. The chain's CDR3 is CASSRGSDRGGTEAFF. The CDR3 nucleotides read TGTGCCAGCAGCCGAGGATCGGACAGGGGGGGGACTGAAGCTTTCTTT.

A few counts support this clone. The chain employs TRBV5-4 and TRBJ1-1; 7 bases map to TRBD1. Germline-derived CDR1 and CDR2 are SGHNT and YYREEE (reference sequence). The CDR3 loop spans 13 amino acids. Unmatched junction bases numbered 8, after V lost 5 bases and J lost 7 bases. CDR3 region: CASRPGTENEAFF. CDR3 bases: TGTGCCAGCAGGCCGGGGACAGAAAATGAAGCTTTCTTT. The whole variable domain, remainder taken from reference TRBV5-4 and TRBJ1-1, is ETGVTQSPTHLIKTRGQQVTLRCSSQSGHNTVSWYQQALGQGPQFIFQYYREEENGRGNFPPRFSGLQFPNYSSELNVNALELDDSALYLCASRPGTENEAFFGQGTRLTVV.

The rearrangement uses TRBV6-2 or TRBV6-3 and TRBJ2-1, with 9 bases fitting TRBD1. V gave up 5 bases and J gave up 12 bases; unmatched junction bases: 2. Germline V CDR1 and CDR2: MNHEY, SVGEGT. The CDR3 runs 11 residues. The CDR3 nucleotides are TGTGCCAGCAGTAGGGGACAGGGGCAGTTCTTC. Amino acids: CASSRGQGQFF.

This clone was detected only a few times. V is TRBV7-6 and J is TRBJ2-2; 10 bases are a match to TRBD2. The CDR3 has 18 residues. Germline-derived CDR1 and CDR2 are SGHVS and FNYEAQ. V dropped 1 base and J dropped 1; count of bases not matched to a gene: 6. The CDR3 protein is CASSLGLLAGMNTGELFF. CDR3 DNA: TGTGCCAGCAGCTTAGGGTTACTAGCGGGAATGAACACCGGGGAGCTGTTTTTT.

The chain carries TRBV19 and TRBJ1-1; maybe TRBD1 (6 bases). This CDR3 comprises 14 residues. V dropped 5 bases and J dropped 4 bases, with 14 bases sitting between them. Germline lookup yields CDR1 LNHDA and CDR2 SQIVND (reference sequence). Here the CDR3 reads CASSFGGGSTEAFF. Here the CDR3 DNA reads TGTGCCAGTAGTTTCGGTGGGGGCAGCACTGAAGCTTTCTTT. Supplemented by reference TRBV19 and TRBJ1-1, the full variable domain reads DGGITQSPKYLFRKEGQNVTLSCEQNLNHDAMYWYRQDPGQGLRLIYYSQIVNDFQKGDIAEGYSVSREKKESFPLTVTSAQKNPTAFYLCASSFGGGSTEAFFGQGTRLTVV.

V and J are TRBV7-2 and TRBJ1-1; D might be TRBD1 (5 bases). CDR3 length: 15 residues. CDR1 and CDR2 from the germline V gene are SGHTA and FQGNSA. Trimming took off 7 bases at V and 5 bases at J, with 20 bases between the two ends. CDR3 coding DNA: TGTGCCAGCACTATTTCTGGGGGAGGGGCTACTGAAGCTTTCTTT. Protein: CASTISGGGATEAFF.